This paragraph reports one TCR beta chain. This entry belongs to a study of blood T cell repertoires in COVID-19. Original handling: Reference gene primers were amplified, and this amplification served to estimate nucleated cell counts. This table comes from immunoSEQ multiplex PCR, and its TCRdb copy is limited to in-frame clones, with some not included. The V and J calls and the clone size are those of that table, but D and trimming were determined from the DNA. The repertoire holds hundreds of thousands of clones, with around 90% as singletons. The TCR sequence derives from a middle-aged woman with COVID-19, enrolled during active disease. Sequenced sample: peripheral blood.

CDR3 region: CSVVIRDRSYEQYF. As DNA, the CDR3 is TGCAGCGTTGTTATTCGGGACAGAAGCTACGAGCAGTACTTC. The chain is built from TRBV29-1 and TRBJ2-7; 7 positions match TRBD1. Germline V CDR1 and CDR2: SQVTM, ANQGSEA. This CDR3 contains 14 residues. The V gene end was trimmed by 4 bases and the J gene end by 3 bases; junction bases not matched to a gene: 9.